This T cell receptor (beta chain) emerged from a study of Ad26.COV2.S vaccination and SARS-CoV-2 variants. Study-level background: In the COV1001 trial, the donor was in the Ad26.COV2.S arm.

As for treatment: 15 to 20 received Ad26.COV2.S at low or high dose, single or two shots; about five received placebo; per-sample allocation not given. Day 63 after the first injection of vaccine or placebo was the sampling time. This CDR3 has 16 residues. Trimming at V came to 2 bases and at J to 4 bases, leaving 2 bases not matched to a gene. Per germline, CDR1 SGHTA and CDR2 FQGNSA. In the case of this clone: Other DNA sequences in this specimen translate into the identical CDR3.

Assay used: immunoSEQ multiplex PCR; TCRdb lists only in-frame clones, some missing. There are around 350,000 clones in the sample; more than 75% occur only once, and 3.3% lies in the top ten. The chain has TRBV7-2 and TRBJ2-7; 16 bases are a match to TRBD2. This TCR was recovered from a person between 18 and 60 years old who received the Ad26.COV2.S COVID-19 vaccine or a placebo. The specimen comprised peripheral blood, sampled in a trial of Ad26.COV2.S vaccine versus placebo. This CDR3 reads CASSLLGLAGGYEQYF. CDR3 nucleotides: TGTGCCAGCAGCTTATTGGGACTAGCGGGGGGGTACGAGCAGTACTTC.